This TCR beta chain derives from a study of T cell responses to AZD1222 COVID-19 vaccine. Findings of the study overall: No repertoire was sampled before or during the peak T cell response, only after it.

The CDR3 is made up of 15 amino acids. Germline V CDR1 and CDR2: SGHDN, FVKESK. V shed 5 bases, J shed 7 bases, and the junction held 8 bases outside the gene matches. On this clone itself: Its specificity is not known.

Using immunoSEQ multiplex PCR, the repertoire was profiled, and TCRdb retains in-frame clones only, with some absent. Of 150,000 or so clones listed, almost 90% were seen once; the top ten hold roughly 5%. This rearrangement joins TRBV14 to TRBJ1-4; 9 bases agree with TRBD1. The sequencing used peripheral blood, collected on day 0 of AZD1222 vaccination. This sequence originates from an adult in good health. CDR3 protein: CASSANRGQGEKLFF. The CDR3 nucleotides are TGTGCCAGCAGCGCAAACAGGGGGCAAGGTGAAAAACTGTTTTTT.